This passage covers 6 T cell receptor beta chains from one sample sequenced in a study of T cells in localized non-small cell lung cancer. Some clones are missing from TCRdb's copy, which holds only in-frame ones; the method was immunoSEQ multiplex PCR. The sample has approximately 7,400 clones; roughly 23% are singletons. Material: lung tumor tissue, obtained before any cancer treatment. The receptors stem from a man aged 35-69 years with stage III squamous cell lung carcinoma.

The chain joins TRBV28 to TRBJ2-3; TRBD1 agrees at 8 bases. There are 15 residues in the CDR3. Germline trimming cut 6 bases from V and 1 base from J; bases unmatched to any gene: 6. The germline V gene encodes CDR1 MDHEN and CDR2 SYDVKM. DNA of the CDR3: TGTGCCAGCAGCGTCCCGGGACAGGGCACAGATACGCAGTATTTT. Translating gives CASSVPGQGTDTQYF.

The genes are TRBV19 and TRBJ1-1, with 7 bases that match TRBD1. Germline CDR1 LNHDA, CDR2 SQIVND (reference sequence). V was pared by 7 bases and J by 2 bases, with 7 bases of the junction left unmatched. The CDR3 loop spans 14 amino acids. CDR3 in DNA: TGTGCCAGTAAAAAAGGGGGCATTAACACTGAAGCTTTCTTT. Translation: CASKKGGINTEAFF.

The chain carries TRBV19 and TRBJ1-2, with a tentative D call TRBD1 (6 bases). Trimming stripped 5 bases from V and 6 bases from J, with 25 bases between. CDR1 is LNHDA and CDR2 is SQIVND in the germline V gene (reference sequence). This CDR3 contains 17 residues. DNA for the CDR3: TGTGCCAGTAGTGCCTCAGGGGCGCACCGGAATTGGAATGGCTACACCTTC. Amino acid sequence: CASSASGAHRNWNGYTF.

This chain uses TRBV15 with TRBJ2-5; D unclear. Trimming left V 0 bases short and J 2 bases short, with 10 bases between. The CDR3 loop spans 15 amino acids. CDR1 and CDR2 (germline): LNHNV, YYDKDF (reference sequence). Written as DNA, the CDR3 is TGTGCCACCAGCAGAGACATCACAGATCAAGAGACCCAGTACTTC. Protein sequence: CATSRDITDQETQYF.

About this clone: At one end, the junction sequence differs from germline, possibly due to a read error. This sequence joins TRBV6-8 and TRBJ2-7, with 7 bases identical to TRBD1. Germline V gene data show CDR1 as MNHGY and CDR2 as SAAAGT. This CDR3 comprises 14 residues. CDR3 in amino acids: CAISGQGVSYEQYF. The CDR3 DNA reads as TGTGCCATCAGTGGGCAGGGGGTCTCCTACGAGCAGTACTTC.

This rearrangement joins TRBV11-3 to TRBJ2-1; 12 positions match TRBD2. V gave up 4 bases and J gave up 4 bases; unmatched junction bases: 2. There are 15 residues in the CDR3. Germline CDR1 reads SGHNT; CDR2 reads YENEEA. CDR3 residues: CASSSLAGGYNEQFF. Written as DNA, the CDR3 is TGTGCCAGCAGCTCACTAGCGGGGGGTTACAATGAGCAGTTCTTC.